Following are 25 T cell receptor beta chains from one sample sequenced in a study of cytomegalovirus exposure and HLA in healthy donors. PCR was performed using 60 Vbeta and 13 Jbeta primers. TCRdb keeps only in-frame clones here, not all; method: immunoSEQ multiplex PCR. Altogether 150,000 to 200,000 clones are present, about 76% being singletons, with the ten largest covering roughly 1.5%. The sequencing sample was made of PBMCs. The receptors shown here come from a woman between 45 and 60 years old in good health and CMV-seronegative.

The chain couples TRBV19 to TRBJ1-1; D ambiguous. The CDR3 covers 16 residues. V lost 1 base to trimming and J lost 2 bases, with 14 bases between them. Germline-derived CDR1 and CDR2 are LNHDA and SQIVND (reference sequence). The CDR3 DNA follows: TGTGCCAGTAGTATAGCGCAGACCGGGGATAACACTGAAGCTTTCTTT. Protein product: CASSIAQTGDNTEAFF.

A single count supports this clone. V usage is TRBV7-8 and J usage is TRBJ1-2; D perhaps matches TRBD1 (6 bases). CDR3 length equals 14 residues. Germline V CDR1 and CDR2: SGHVS, FQNEAQ. V was shortened by 5 bases and J by 1 base, with 11 bases between the two germline ends. The CDR3 region is CASSPRTVNYGYTF. The CDR3 DNA reads TGTGCCAGCAGCCCCAGGACAGTTAACTATGGCTACACCTTC.

This sequence joins TRBV4-3 and TRBJ1-2; TRBD1 aligns across 8 bases. Germline V lookup: CDR1 LGHNA, CDR2 YSLEER. The CDR3 runs 15 residues. V shed 0 bases, J shed 7 bases, and the junction held 7 bases outside the gene matches. The CDR3 here is CASSQDVQGARGYTF. Written as DNA, the CDR3 is TGCGCCAGCAGCCAAGATGTGCAGGGGGCGCGTGGCTACACCTTC.

This chain joins TRBV11-2 and TRBJ2-5; 9 bases align to TRBD2. This CDR3 is 15 amino acids long. V dropped 5 bases and J dropped 0; count of bases not matched to a gene: 4. Per germline, CDR1 SGHAT and CDR2 FQNNGV. CDR3 coding DNA: TGTGCCAGCAGCCTAGCGGGATCCGACCAAGAGACCCAGTACTTC. This codes for CASSLAGSDQETQYF.

The genes are TRBV6-1 and TRBJ1-2; 7 bases line up with TRBD1. There are 18 residues in the CDR3. Germline V gene lookup returns CDR1 MNHNS and CDR2 SASEGT. V was pared by 5 bases and J by 5 bases, with 20 bases of the junction left unmatched. In DNA, the CDR3 is TGTGCCAGCAGTAAAGTCTCCGGGAGAGGGGGCCTCTCGTATGGCTACACCTTC. Translated: CASSKVSGRGGLSYGYTF.

This clone was seen only a few times. The chain couples TRBV4-1 to TRBJ1-2; D remains ambiguous. The CDR3 runs 12 residues. The V end lost 0 bases, the J end lost 8 bases, and 7 bases lay between the germline ends. From germline, CDR1 is MGHRA and CDR2 YSYEKL. CDR3 sequence: CASSQDMRGYTF. The CDR3 DNA is TGCGCCAGCAGCCAAGATATGAGGGGCTACACCTTC.

J is TRBJ1-1 and V is TRBV25-1; D is uncertain. Trimming cost V 8 bases and J 3 bases, with 10 bases left between them. The CDR3 loop spans 12 amino acids. CDR1 and CDR2 from the germline V gene are MGHDK and SYGVNS. The CDR3 loop is CASSDGYTEAFF. In nucleotides, the CDR3 is TGTGCCAGCTCCGACGGGTACACTGAAGCTTTCTTT.

The chain is built from TRBV5-1 and TRBJ2-7; D is perhaps TRBD2 (7 bases). Trimming pared 0 bases from V and 0 bases from J, leaving 10 bases between. This CDR3 is built from 15 residues. Germline loops: CDR1 SGHRS, CDR2 YFSETQ. This CDR3 is CASSLEGGDSYEQYF. The CDR3 DNA sequence: TGCGCCAGCAGCTTGGAGGGGGGGGACTCCTACGAGCAGTACTTC. The complete variable domain, with remaining parts taken from reference TRBV5-1 and TRBJ2-7, reads KAGVTQTPRYLIKTRGQQVTLSCSPISGHRSVSWYQQTPGQGLQFLFEYFSETQRNKGNFPGRFSGRQFSNSRSEMNVSTLELGDSALYLCASSLEGGDSYEQYFGPGTRLTVT.

The V call is TRBV28, the J call TRBJ2-7, with 9 positions matching TRBD1. Germline assignment: CDR1 MDHEN and CDR2 SYDVKM. V was clipped by 5 bases and J by 6 bases; unmatched bases: 8. This CDR3 contains 14 residues. The CDR3: CASSRDRVISEQYF. CDR3 coding DNA: TGTGCCAGCAGTAGGGACAGGGTCATTTCCGAGCAGTACTTC.

This sequence joins TRBV6-5 and TRBJ2-3; a possible D gene is TRBD2 (7 bases). The CDR3 is made up of 14 amino acids. The germline V gene encodes CDR1 MNHEY and CDR2 SVGAGI. V was trimmed by 2 bases and J by 5 bases, leaving 11 bases between them. This chain's CDR3 is CASSYRGAEDTQYF. As DNA, the CDR3 is TGTGCCAGCAGTTACCGGGGGGCTGAAGATACGCAGTATTTT.

The chain has TRBV9 and TRBJ2-1; D remains unclear. The V end lost 3 bases, the J end lost 5 bases, and 3 bases lay between the germline ends. Germline CDR1 and CDR2: SGDLS and YYNGEE. The CDR3 has 11 residues. As DNA, the CDR3 is TGTGCCAGCAGCGCCGACAATGAGCAGTTCTTC. Its translation: CASSADNEQFF.

As DNA, the CDR3 is TGTGCCAGCAGTTCTTATGGGCTAAACACAGATACGCAGTATTTT. This sequence encodes CASSSYGLNTDTQYF. The V call is TRBV6-5, the J call TRBJ2-3; D gene uncertain. The V end lost 4 bases, the J end lost 2 bases, and 13 bases lay between the germline ends. Per germline, CDR1 MNHEY and CDR2 SVGAGI. CDR3 size: 15 residues.

Note on this clone: A clone one base away is much larger, so this may be a read error. V usage is TRBV5-5 and J usage is TRBJ2-7; D call uncertain. This CDR3 region has 11 residues. The germline V and J ends were trimmed by 4 bases and 3 bases, with 5 bases remaining between them. Germline V lookup: CDR1 SGHKS, CDR2 YYEKEE (reference sequence). Here the CDR3 DNA reads TGTGCCAGCAGCCAAATCTACGAGCAGTACTTC. Translated: CASSQIYEQYF. Full variable domain (remainder filled in from reference TRBV5-5 and TRBJ2-7): DAGVTQSPTHLIKTRGQQVTLRCSPISGHKSVSWYQQVLGQGPQFIFQYYEKEERGRGNFPDRFSARQFPNYSSELNVNALLLGDSALYLCASSQIYEQYFGPGTRLTVT.

Points on this clone: The junction and the germline gene differ at one end; a read error may be behind it. The gene calls are TRBV7-9 and TRBJ2-7; TRBD2 matches at 8 bases. This CDR3 is built from 16 residues. Germline CDR1 SEHNR, CDR2 FQNEAQ (reference sequence). This chain's CDR3 is CSSSPPGLGNFNEQYF. In nucleotides, the CDR3 is TGTTCCAGCAGCCCCCCGGGACTAGGGAACTTTAACGAGCAGTACTTC.

The chain has TRBV12-5 and TRBJ2-2, with 8 positions matching TRBD2. V was pared by 4 bases and J by 5 bases, with 15 bases of the junction left unmatched. The germline gives CDR1 LGHNT, CDR2 FRNRAP. The CDR3 has 18 residues. The CDR3 region is CASGSWRGALSSTGELFF. The CDR3, as DNA: TGTGCTAGTGGTTCCTGGCGGGGGGCCTTAAGTAGTACCGGGGAGCTGTTTTTT.

V usage is TRBV7-2 and J usage is TRBJ1-2; perhaps TRBD1 as D (5 bases). Trimming cost V 8 bases and J 1 base, with 11 bases left between them. The CDR3 runs to 13 residues. CDR1 and CDR2 (germline): SGHTA, FQGNSA. The CDR3 reads CASEPGGNYGYTF. CDR3 in DNA: TGTGCCAGCGAACCGGGGGGTAACTATGGCTACACCTTC.

This clone is a singleton in its sample. The chain combines TRBV6-6 with TRBJ2-3, with 7 bases that match TRBD1. With V trimmed by 6 bases and J by 4 bases, 10 bases remained unmatched. Germline CDR1 is MNHNY and CDR2 is SVGAGI (reference sequence). This CDR3 is 15 amino acids long. CDR3 sequence reads: CASRGLTGLADTQYF. The CDR3 region has the DNA TGTGCCAGCAGGGGTCTGACAGGGCTCGCAGATACGCAGTATTTT.

The chain links TRBV7-9 to TRBJ2-2, with TRBD2 identical over 8 bases. CDR1 and CDR2 (germline): SEHNR, FQNEAQ (reference sequence). Trimming took 5 bases from V and 3 from J; bases not matched to a gene: 5. The CDR3 runs to 15 residues. This CDR3 reads CASSPPAGDTGELFF. The DNA for the CDR3 is TGTGCCAGCAGCCCCCCAGCGGGAGACACCGGGGAGCTGTTTTTT.

V gene TRBV6-5 combines with J gene TRBJ2-5, with 7 bases identical to TRBD1. The DNA end is more similar to TRBJ2-7, so the J call may be wrong. There are 16 residues in the CDR3. CDR1 and CDR2 (germline): MNHEY, SVGAGI. CDR3 in amino acids: CASSYSSRQGTYEQYF. CDR3 bases: TGTGCCAGCAGTTACTCGAGCCGACAGGGAACCTACGAGCAGTACTTC.

CDR3 in amino acids: CASSEFRQGGSKGTQYF. The CDR3 DNA follows: TGTGCCAGCAGTGAGTTCAGGCAGGGCGGGAGCAAGGGTACGCAGTATTTT. The gene calls are TRBV2 and TRBJ2-3; 7 positions match TRBD2. Looked up from germline, CDR1 is SNHLY and CDR2 is FYNNEI. This CDR3 has 17 residues. V trimming: 3 bases; J trimming: 8 bases; junction bases outside the gene matches: 17.

V usage is TRBV6-5 and J usage is TRBJ2-1; TRBD2 agrees at 9 bases. The CDR3 loop spans 15 amino acids. Germline CDR1 reads MNHEY; CDR2 reads SVGAGI. V trimming: 2 bases; J trimming: 9 bases; junction bases outside the gene matches: 8. The CDR3 bases are TGTGCCAGCAGTTACGGTGCGGGGGGGTTGGGTGAGCAGTTCTTC. Translating it yields CASSYGAGGLGEQFF.

This chain joins TRBV19 and TRBJ1-2; weak D call: TRBD1 (5 bases). The CDR3 spans 14 residues. The germline gives CDR1 LNHDA, CDR2 SQIVND (reference sequence). V lost 4 bases, J lost 4 bases, and 13 bases lay in between. The CDR3 here is CASSTDSIPYGYTF. CDR3 nucleotides: TGTGCCAGTAGTACCGACAGTATACCCTATGGCTACACCTTC.

The chain has TRBV5-5 and TRBJ2-4, with 9 bases fitting TRBD2. V shed 3 bases, J shed 2 bases, and the junction held 15 bases outside the gene matches. Germline V lookup: CDR1 SGHKS, CDR2 YYEKEE (reference sequence). This CDR3 is 19 amino acids long. CDR3 in amino acids: CASSSDVRGGLTPKNIQYF. The CDR3 DNA follows: TGTGCCAGCAGCTCTGACGTGCGGGGGGGCCTCACTCCCAAAAACATTCAGTACTTC.

The gene calls are TRBV5-4 and TRBJ2-7; D is perhaps TRBD2 (5 bases). V was trimmed by 0 bases and J by 7 bases, leaving 5 bases between them. This CDR3 is built from 11 residues. Germline V gene lookup returns CDR1 SGHNT and CDR2 YYREEE (reference sequence). This CDR3 is CASSLGREQYF. In nucleotides, the CDR3 is TGTGCCAGCAGCTTGGGGAGGGAGCAGTACTTC.

The J gene is TRBJ2-1, the V gene TRBV5-4, with 10 bases identical to TRBD2. With V trimmed by 1 base and J by 9 bases, 7 bases remained unmatched. CDR3 length: 15 residues. Germline-derived CDR1 and CDR2 are SGHNT and YYREEE (reference sequence). DNA for the CDR3: TGTGCCAGCAGCTTGAAGACTAGCGGGTACGTTGAGCAGTTCTTC. Translated, it gives CASSLKTSGYVEQFF.